The clone carrying this T cell receptor beta chain was counted a few times. This sample stems from a study of T-cell memory formation after mild COVID-19. TCRdb used MiXCR to reprocess the 5' RACE reads, holding one entry per CDR3 protein. Among 270,000 or so distinct CDR3 sequences listed, about a sixth were seen once. Sample: PBMCs or a T cell subset sorted from them (not recorded which). The sequence derives from a man aged 18 to 35 who had mild COVID-19 (a few samples of this study predate the infection). Cell type and time point are not known.

The CDR3 DNA is TGTGCCAGCAGCCAAGATCTGGGACACGAGCAGTACGTC. This sequence encodes CASSQDLGHEQYV. V and J are TRBV3-2 and TRBJ2-7. TRBV3-2 is a pseudogene locus. This CDR3 spans 13 amino acids.